This T cell receptor beta chain was captured by sequencing in a study of CD8+ T cells in alopecia areata. Study at large: Twice a day, 5 to 10 mg of oral tofacitinib was administered to treated patients. Findings and caveats of the study: In scalp and blood, many expanded lesional clones persisted during tofacitinib. Administration of tofacitinib significantly diminished scalp clonality and expanded CD8+ clones within the top 100.

Of note for this clone: Its target is not known.

Treatment of the sample: oral pan-JAK inhibitor, 5-10 mg twice daily. As part of sample collection, lesional scalp punch biopsies and peripheral blood were taken from alopecia areata patients. Germline V gene sequence: CDR1 MNHEY, CDR2 SMNVEV (reference sequence). CDR3 size: 15 residues. V shed 1 base and J shed 0 bases, with 8 bases lying between them. RNA was extracted and reverse transcribed into cDNA as the sequencing template. Measured with immunoSEQ multiplex PCR; TCRdb has only the in-frame clones, and not every one. The sample lists roughly 92,000 clones; around 71% were seen once. The sequence came from a human donor with alopecia areata. Sequences were derived from CD8+ T cells sorted from blood, sampled at week 44, from a patient treated with tofacitinib. The rearrangement uses TRBV27 and TRBJ2-3; D is ambiguous. The CDR3 DNA follows: TGTGCCAGCAGTTTATTCTCAACTAGCACAGATACGCAGTATTTT. Its protein is CASSLFSTSTDTQYF.